The 27 T cell receptor beta chains given below trace back to one sample, sequenced in a study of PD-L1 blockade in urothelial cancer. TCRdb's copy holds only in-frame clones and misses some; the assay was immunoSEQ multiplex PCR. The sample yields roughly 120,000 clones, 85% to 90% seen once. Time point denoted: peripheral blood 6 weeks after treatment start. The specimen comprised PBMCs, sampled around atezolizumab (anti-PD-L1) treatment. Every receptor here comes from a man in his 60s with urothelial cancer.

The chain links TRBV28 to TRBJ2-7, with D tentatively TRBD2 (5 bases). The germline gives CDR1 MDHEN, CDR2 SYDVKM. The CDR3 has 13 amino acids. The germline V and J ends were trimmed by 6 bases and 2 bases, with 11 bases remaining between them. The DNA of the CDR3 is TGTGCCAGCAGCAGAGGACTCCCCTACGAGCAGTACTTC. This translates into CASSRGLPYEQYF.

The chain recombines TRBV30 with TRBJ2-5; 8 nucleotides line up with TRBD1. Germline V gene data show CDR1 as GTSNPN and CDR2 as SVGIG (reference sequence). The CDR3 sequence is 14 residues long. The junction had 6 bases not matched to a gene; V was cut back by 5 bases and J by 1 base. CDR3 bases: TGTGCCTGGGAAACACAGGGGGGCCAAGAGACCCAGTACTTC. Translated, it gives CAWETQGGQETQYF.

V is TRBV9 and J is TRBJ2-7; possibly TRBD1 for D (6 bases). The ends were cut back, 4 bases at V and 5 bases at J, with 16 bases in the middle. The germline gives CDR1 SGDLS, CDR2 YYNGEE. The CDR3 is 14 amino acids. DNA of the CDR3: TGTGCCAGCAGCACACAGACAGGAAGCGACGAGCAGTACTTC. Translation gives CASSTQTGSDEQYF. The variable domain in full, completed from reference TRBV9 and TRBJ2-7, reads DSGVTQTPKHLITATGQRVTLRCSPRSGDLSVYWYQQSLDQGLQFLIQYYNGEERAKGNILERFSAQQFPDLHSELNLSSLELGDSALYFCASSTQTGSDEQYFGPGTRLTVT.

The rearrangement uses TRBV4-1 and TRBJ1-1; D gene unclear. The CDR3 spans 13 residues. V was clipped by 4 bases and J by 4 bases, with 10 bases between them. CDR1 is MGHRA, CDR2 YSYEKL, per germline. The CDR3 nucleotides read TGCGCCAGCAGCCCAGATGGCGGCACTGAAGCTTTCTTT. It specifies CASSPDGGTEAFF.

The rearrangement uses TRBV27 and TRBJ2-7, with TRBD1 matching over 7 bases. This CDR3 is built from 14 residues. The germline CDR1 and CDR2 sequences are MNHEY and SMNVEV (reference sequence). With V trimmed by 7 bases and J by 4 bases, 10 bases remained unmatched. The CDR3 sequence is CASNPQDRPYEQYF. The DNA for the CDR3 is TGTGCCAGCAATCCCCAGGACAGGCCTTACGAGCAGTACTTC.

V and J are TRBV19 and TRBJ1-2, with D perhaps matching TRBD1 (6 bases). V lost 3 bases and J lost 6, with 11 bases in between. This CDR3 has 13 amino acids. In germline, CDR1 is LNHDA, CDR2 SQIVND (reference sequence). The CDR3: CASSIGRGDGYTF. CDR3 DNA: TGTGCCAGTAGTATTGGCAGGGGTGATGGCTACACCTTC. The complete variable domain, with remaining parts taken from reference TRBV19 and TRBJ1-2, reads DGGITQSPKYLFRKEGQNVTLSCEQNLNHDAMYWYRQDPGQGLRLIYYSQIVNDFQKGDIAEGYSVSREKKESFPLTVTSAQKNPTAFYLCASSIGRGDGYTFGSGTRLTVV.

This rearrangement joins TRBV5-1 to TRBJ2-6; D gene ambiguous. The V and J ends lost 0 bases and 0 bases respectively, with 7 bases between them. The CDR3 has 16 residues. Germline V gives CDR1 SGHRS, CDR2 YFSETQ. DNA of the CDR3: TGCGCCAGCAGCTTGGGGCTCCCCTCTGGGGCCAACGTCCTGACTTTC. This gives the protein CASSLGLPSGANVLTF. Combining the CDR3 with reference TRBV5-1 and TRBJ2-6 gives the whole variable domain KAGVTQTPRYLIKTRGQQVTLSCSPISGHRSVSWYQQTPGQGLQFLFEYFSETQRNKGNFPGRFSGRQFSNSRSEMNVSTLELGDSALYLCASSLGLPSGANVLTFGAGSRLTVL.

This chain uses TRBV19 with TRBJ2-3, with D perhaps matching TRBD1 (5 bases). V dropped 4 bases and J dropped 4 bases, with 9 bases sitting between them. Per the germline V gene, CDR1 is LNHDA and CDR2 is SQIVND (reference sequence). The CDR3 has 13 amino acids. The DNA of the CDR3 is TGTGCCAGTAGTACTCAGGGATCAGATACGCAGTATTTT. This sequence encodes CASSTQGSDTQYF.

Note on this clone: Within the sample, other DNA sequences also encode this same CDR3. J is TRBJ2-7 and V is TRBV4-2; the match to TRBD1 covers 10 bases. CDR3 length: 14 amino acids. V lost 4 bases and J lost 4; bases outside the gene matches: 4. Looked up from germline, CDR1 is LGHNA and CDR2 is YNFKEQ. CDR3 DNA sequence: TGTGCCAGCAGCCCCGGGACAGGGGCATACGAGCAGTACTTC. The encoded protein is CASSPGTGAYEQYF.

V usage is TRBV29-1 and J usage is TRBJ1-2, with 10 bases lining up with TRBD1. Per the germline V gene, CDR1 is SQVTM and CDR2 is ANQGSEA. CDR3 size: 14 residues. V shed 6 bases and J 6 bases; nucleotides not matched to a gene: 10. The CDR3 DNA follows: TGCAGCGTCCACCCTAGGGACAGGGGCCATGGCTACACCTTC. Translated: CSVHPRDRGHGYTF.

The gene calls are TRBV6-5 and TRBJ1-5; the D gene is possibly TRBD1 (5 bases). The CDR3 runs to 14 residues. Germline V lookup: CDR1 MNHEY, CDR2 SVGAGI. V gave up 6 bases and J gave up 1 base, with 10 bases separating them. CDR3 protein: CASRPGGSNQPQHF. DNA of the CDR3: TGTGCCAGCAGACCCGGGGGGAGCAATCAGCCCCAGCATTTT.

The chain links TRBV19 to TRBJ2-5; no firm D call. The CDR3 runs to 11 residues. Germline loops: CDR1 LNHDA, CDR2 SQIVND (reference sequence). Trimming took off 5 bases at V and 6 bases at J, with 7 bases between the two ends. The CDR3 DNA reads TGTGCCAGTAGTGCAGACAAGACCCAGTACTTC. This gives the protein CASSADKTQYF.

As DNA, the CDR3 is TGCGCCAGCAGCTCGTTAGCGGGGGGGCCTGCAGATACGCAGTATTTT. Translation gives CASSSLAGGPADTQYF. The chain carries TRBV5-1 and TRBJ2-3; 11 bases line up with TRBD2. Germline V gene data show CDR1 as SGHRS and CDR2 as YFSETQ. This CDR3 has 16 residues. The J segment lost 4 bases and the V segment lost 3 bases, leaving 7 bases of the junction unmatched.

This clone has more than one count but fewer than ten. The chain combines TRBV9 with TRBJ2-1; 7 positions agree with TRBD2. Unmatched junction bases numbered 14, after V lost 0 bases and J lost 8 bases. CDR3 length: 17 residues. The germline gives CDR1 SGDLS, CDR2 YYNGEE. For the CDR3, the DNA is TGTGCCAGCAGCGTAGAGCGGGCTAGCGGTCCAAGGGATGAGCAGTTCTTC. This encodes CASSVERASGPRDEQFF.

The CDR3 DNA sequence: TGTGCCAGCAGTACTACAGGGGGCTTAGAGACCCAGTACTTC. Protein product: CASSTTGGLETQYF. The chain is built from TRBV6-6 and TRBJ2-5; 9 bases are shared with TRBD1. V lost 5 bases and J lost 4; bases outside the gene matches: 5. From germline, CDR1 is MNHNY and CDR2 SVGAGI (reference sequence). The CDR3 covers 14 residues.

The rearrangement joins TRBV5-4 to TRBJ2-1; perhaps TRBD1 as D (8 bases). Germline V gene lookup returns CDR1 SGHNT and CDR2 YYREEE (reference sequence). The CDR3 loop spans 15 amino acids. V dropped 4 bases and J dropped 4 bases, with 15 bases sitting between them. CDR3 residues: CASSGAGQVYNEQFF. CDR3 bases: TGTGCCAGCAGCGGAGCGGGACAGGTATACAATGAGCAGTTCTTC.

This chain links TRBV27 with TRBJ1-5, with D perhaps TRBD1 (5 bases). CDR1 is MNHEY, CDR2 SMNVEV, per germline (reference sequence). The ends were cut back, 1 base at V and 7 bases at J, with 11 bases in the middle. The CDR3 has 14 residues. This CDR3 is CASSLLGGEQPQHF. CDR3 DNA: TGTGCCAGCAGTTTATTGGGGGGGGAACAGCCCCAGCATTTT.

The chain links TRBV6-6 to TRBJ1-2, with no clear D. From germline, CDR1 is MNHNY and CDR2 SVGAGI (reference sequence). Trimming left V 10 bases short and J 5 bases short, with 17 bases between. The CDR3 totals 13 residues. CDR3 loop: CATAASAPYGYTF. The CDR3 coding sequence is TGTGCCACCGCGGCTTCGGCGCCGTATGGCTACACCTTC.

This clone was observed once. CDR3 bases: TGCGCCAGCAGCTGGGACAGGGGGGGCTATGGCTACACCTTC. Protein product: CASSWDRGGYGYTF. V usage is TRBV5-1 and J usage is TRBJ1-2; 11 bases line up with TRBD1. Germline CDR1 reads SGHRS; CDR2 reads YFSETQ. The length of the CDR3 is 14 residues. The V segment lost 3 bases and the J segment 4 bases; nucleotides outside the gene matches: 2.

This clone was detected only once. This sequence joins TRBV4-2 and TRBJ1-5, with 10 bases matching TRBD1. The V gene end was trimmed by 4 bases and the J gene end by 6 bases; junction bases not matched to a gene: 6. The CDR3 runs 15 residues. Germline CDR1 and CDR2: LGHNA and YNFKEQ. The CDR3 coding sequence is TGTGCCAGCAGCCCCCGGGACAGGGGATCTCAGCCCCAGCATTTT. It encodes CASSPRDRGSQPQHF.

The chain couples TRBV15 to TRBJ2-3, with 8 bases identical to TRBD1. This CDR3 comprises 14 residues. The trim removed 4 bases at V and 4 bases at J, leaving 4 bases unmatched. The germline V gene encodes CDR1 LNHNV and CDR2 YYDKDF (reference sequence). The CDR3 protein is CATSKDRDADTQYF. DNA for the CDR3: TGTGCCACCAGCAAGGACAGGGATGCAGATACGCAGTATTTT.

The chain carries TRBV25-1 and TRBJ2-1; 12 bases fit TRBD2. Per germline, CDR1 MGHDK and CDR2 SYGVNS. V shed 2 bases and J 2 bases; nucleotides not matched to a gene: 4. This CDR3 spans 17 amino acids. DNA for the CDR3: TGTGCCAGCAGTGAAGGACTAGCGGGGTCCCCCTACAATGAGCAGTTCTTC. Protein: CASSEGLAGSPYNEQFF.

The rearrangement joins TRBV10-3 to TRBJ1-4, with 9 nucleotides matching TRBD1. V trimming: 10 bases; J trimming: 2 bases; junction bases outside the gene matches: 8. Germline-derived CDR1 and CDR2 are ENHRY and SYGVKD. The CDR3 runs 15 residues. The CDR3 nucleotides are TGTGCCACTCGGGACAGGGCTTCGACTAATGAAAAACTGTTTTTT. Protein sequence: CATRDRASTNEKLFF.

The genes are TRBV28 and TRBJ2-5; D gene unclear. This CDR3 is 8 amino acids long. Trimming stripped 5 bases from V and 12 bases from J, with 4 bases between. Germline assignment: CDR1 MDHEN and CDR2 SYDVKM. This CDR3 is CASSGEYF. The CDR3 DNA is TGTGCCAGCAGTGGAGAGTACTTC.

The chain links TRBV6-5 to TRBJ1-2; TRBD1 agrees at 7 bases. Germline V CDR1 and CDR2: MNHEY, SVGAGI. Trimming at V came to 6 bases and at J to 2 bases, leaving 9 bases not matched to a gene. CDR3 length: 15 residues. The DNA for the CDR3 is TGTGCCAGCAGGGGAACAGGGGAGTGGAACTATGGCTACACCTTC. It yields the protein CASRGTGEWNYGYTF.

The CDR3 nucleotides are TGTGCCAGCAGCTTGGAGGCTTTGACAGGGGTTTTCGAGCAGTACTTC. It codes for CASSLEALTGVFEQYF. The chain couples TRBV5-4 to TRBJ2-7; 8 bases agree with TRBD1. This CDR3 has 16 amino acids. Looked up from germline, CDR1 is SGHNT and CDR2 is YYREEE (reference sequence). J gave up 6 bases and V 0 bases, and 11 bases lay outside the gene matches.

This chain uses TRBV7-8 with TRBJ2-1, with TRBD2 matching over 8 bases. CDR1 SGHVS and CDR2 FQNEAQ come from the germline V gene. With 1 base clipped from V and 9 bases from J, the junction kept 8 bases outside the gene matches. The CDR3 totals 15 residues. The CDR3 sequence: CASSLGLAGHVEQFF. The CDR3 DNA follows: TGTGCCAGCAGCTTAGGGCTAGCGGGCCATGTTGAGCAGTTCTTC.